A selection of T cell receptor beta chains follows, all from one sample in a study of regulatory T cells in long-lasting Graves disease. TCRdb used MiXCR to reprocess the multiplex PCR reads, holding one entry per CDR3 protein. The sample records hundreds of thousands of distinct CDR3 sequences, more than 10% being singletons. Separately, the same data were catalogued under a study of T cells in Graves' hyperthyroidism and ophthalmopathy.

The specimen was peripheral blood mononuclear cells (PBMCs), collected at new diagnosis, from a patient treated with antithyroid drugs. Every receptor here comes from a young woman with Graves disease. CDR3s include the opening cysteine and the closing phenylalanine or tryptophan. D genes are given only for firm matches. Size tells how often a clone was seen (once, few, many) or the class of an expanded clone, and some rows leave it out.

v_call,j_call,d_call,clone_size,cdr3_aa,cdr3_nt
TRBV19,TRBJ2-1,TRBD2,.,CASSIGGGAWQFF,TGTGCCAGTAGTATAGGCGGGGGTGCTTGGCAGTTCTTC
TRBV9,TRBJ2-3,TRBD2,.,CASSVASAGVPDTQYF,TGTGCCAGCAGCGTAGCTTCGGCGGGAGTCCCCGATACGCAGTATTTT
TRBV27,TRBJ1-2,.,many,CASSYDSSIYGYTF,TGTGCCAGCAGTTATGACAGCTCTATCTATGGCTACACCTTC
TRBV28,TRBJ2-7,.,many,CASSWAPTPSGSGYEQYF,TGTGCCAGCAGTTGGGCCCCCACCCCGAGCGGGTCCGGCTACGAGCAGTACTTC
TRBV11-2,TRBJ2-3,.,many,CASSDTYTQYF,TGTGCCAGCAGTGACACCTATACGCAGTATTTT
TRBV28,TRBJ1-4,TRBD1,many,CASSIPTGGYEKLFF,TGTGCCAGCAGTATCCCCACAGGGGGCTATGAAAAACTGTTTTTT
TRBV11-2,TRBJ1-6,.,many,CASSYLWTVDSPLHF,TGTGCCAGCAGCTACCTTTGGACGGTCGATTCACCCCTCCACTTT
TRBV28,TRBJ2-7,TRBD1,many,CASSSTPGQGAYEQYF,TGTGCCAGCAGCAGTACGCCGGGACAGGGGGCCTACGAGCAGTACTTC
TRBV10-1,TRBJ2-1,TRBD2,.,CASRKGGTSGNYNEQFF,TGCGCCAGCAGGAAGGGGGGGACTAGCGGGAACTACAATGAGCAGTTCTTC
TRBV27,TRBJ2-3,.,many,CASSLVASTDTQYF,TGTGCCAGCAGCTTAGTCGCTAGCACAGATACGCAGTATTTT
TRBV7-2,TRBJ2-7,TRBD2,.,CASSFIAGSYEQYF,TGTGCCAGCAGCTTTATAGCGGGGTCCTACGAGCAGTACTTC
TRBV6-1,TRBJ2-1,TRBD2,many,CASSEAIAGYNEQFF,TGTGCCAGCAGTGAAGCGATAGCGGGGTACAATGAGCAGTTCTTC
TRBV28,TRBJ2-6,.,many,CASSRTRGAGANVLTF,TGTGCCAGCAGCCGGACGAGGGGTGCTGGGGCCAACGTCCTGACTTTC
TRBV7-9,TRBJ2-7,TRBD2,.,CASSLAPLAGGPSGEQYF,TGTGCCAGCAGCTTAGCCCCACTAGCGGGAGGGCCCTCCGGCGAGCAGTACTTC
TRBV6-5,TRBJ2-1,.,few,CASSYPGEHNEQFF,TGTGCCAGCAGTTACCCGGGAGAGCACAATGAGCAGTTCTTC
TRBV19,TRBJ2-1,TRBD2,.,CASSMGLAGVVSYNEQFF,TGTGCCAGTAGTATGGGACTAGCGGGAGTGGTCTCCTACAATGAGCAGTTCTTC
TRBV15,TRBJ2-5,.,many,CATSRDQGSQETQYF,TGTGCCACCAGCAGAGATCAAGGGAGCCAAGAGACCCAGTACTTC
TRBV30,TRBJ2-7,.,many,CAWNGYGTPSYEQYF,TGTGCCTGGAATGGATACGGGACTCCCTCCTACGAGCAGTACTTC
TRBV30,TRBJ1-2,.,many,CAWSVPGGNYGYTF,TGTGCCTGGAGTGTACCGGGCGGAAACTATGGCTACACCTTC
TRBV20-1,TRBJ2-1,.,many,CSARDIWDEQFF,TGCAGTGCTAGAGATATTTGGGATGAGCAGTTCTTC
TRBV5-4,TRBJ1-1,.,few,CASSLDTFEAFF,TGTGCCAGCAGCTTGGATACTTTCGAGGCTTTCTTT
TRBV20-1,TRBJ2-5,.,once,CSARAGTPQETQYF,TGCAGTGCTAGAGCGGGAACGCCCCAAGAGACCCAGTACTTC
TRBV4-1,TRBJ2-7,.,few,CASSQDSGGPYEQYF,TGCGCCAGCAGCCAAGATTCGGGCGGGCCCTACGAGCAGTACTTC
TRBV9,TRBJ2-3,TRBD2,many,CASSVATSGSLNTQYF,TGTGCCAGCAGCGTAGCTACTAGCGGGAGCTTAAATACGCAGTATTTT
TRBV11-2,TRBJ1-1,.,many,CASSHIGGFGMNTEAFF,TGTGCCAGCAGCCATATTGGGGGTTTTGGGATGAACACTGAAGCTTTCTTT
TRBV4-3,TRBJ2-5,.,many,CASSQVYRKETQYF,TGCGCCAGCAGCCAAGTTTATCGAAAAGAGACCCAGTACTTC
TRBV3-1,TRBJ2-3,.,many,CASSLGWPPSTDTQYF,TGTGCCAGCAGCTTAGGCTGGCCGCCAAGCACAGATACGCAGTATTTT
TRBV29-1,TRBJ2-1,.,many,CSVELLDASSYNEQFF,TGCAGCGTTGAATTACTAGACGCAAGCTCCTACAATGAGCAGTTCTTC
TRBV11-2,TRBJ1-2,TRBD1,many,CASSLHRGSYGYTF,TGTGCCAGCAGCTTACACAGGGGCTCCTATGGCTACACCTTC
TRBV4-1,TRBJ2-3,TRBD2,few,CASSQDGVAGLTDTQYF,TGCGCCAGCAGCCAAGACGGGGTAGCGGGGCTCACAGATACGCAGTATTTT